This T cell receptor (beta chain) was observed in a study of shared clonotypes between healthy human individuals. Several immunoSEQ plates received, in even portions, the genomic DNA of each subset. Sequencing was performed with immunoSEQ multiplex PCR; in TCRdb, only in-frame clones are kept and a portion is missing. The sample has just over 95,000 clones, around 67% seen once. The germline V gene encodes CDR1 KGHSH and CDR2 LQKENI. This CDR3 is 15 amino acids long. Trimming took 6 bases from V and 1 from J, leaving 16 bases between them. HIV-negative, healthy adults without recent acute infections or vaccinations were the donors. In CD8 memory, CD45RO+ cells were put together with CCR7-negative CD45RA+ TemRA cells.

The rearrangement joins TRBV18 to TRBJ2-7; D is tentatively TRBD1 or TRBD2 (5 bases each). The clonotype was recovered from a man younger than 45 in good health. The sequencing sample was made of memory CD8+ T cells sorted from blood. Stated subset: CD45RO+ cells pooled with CCR7-negative TemRA cells. The CDR3, as DNA: TGTGCCAGCTCGCTAACTTGGGACCGATCCTACGAGCAGTACTTC. Its protein is CASSLTWDRSYEQYF.